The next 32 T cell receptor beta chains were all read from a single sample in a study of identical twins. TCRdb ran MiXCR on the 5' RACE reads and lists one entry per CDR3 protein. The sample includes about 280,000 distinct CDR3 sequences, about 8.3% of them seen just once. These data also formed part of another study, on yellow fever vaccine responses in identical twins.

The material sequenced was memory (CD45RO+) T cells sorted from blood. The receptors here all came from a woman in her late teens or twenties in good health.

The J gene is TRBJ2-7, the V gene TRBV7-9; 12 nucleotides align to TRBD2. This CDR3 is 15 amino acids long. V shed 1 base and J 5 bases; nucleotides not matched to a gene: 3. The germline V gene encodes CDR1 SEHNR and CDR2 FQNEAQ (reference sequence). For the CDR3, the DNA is TGTGCCAGCAGCTTAGGACTAGCGGGAGATGACGAGCAGTACTTC. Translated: CASSLGLAGDDEQYF.

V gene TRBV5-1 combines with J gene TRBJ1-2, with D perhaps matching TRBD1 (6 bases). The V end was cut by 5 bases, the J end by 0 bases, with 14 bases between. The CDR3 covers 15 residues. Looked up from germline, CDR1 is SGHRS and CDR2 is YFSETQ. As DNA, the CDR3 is TGCGCCAGCAGTTCAGGGGATTTGGCTAACTATGGCTACACCTTC. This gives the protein CASSSGDLANYGYTF. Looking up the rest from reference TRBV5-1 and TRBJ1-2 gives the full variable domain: KAGVTQTPRYLIKTRGQQVTLSCSPISGHRSVSWYQQTPGQGLQFLFEYFSETQRNKGNFPGRFSGRQFSNSRSEMNVSTLELGDSALYLCASSSGDLANYGYTFGSGTRLTVV.

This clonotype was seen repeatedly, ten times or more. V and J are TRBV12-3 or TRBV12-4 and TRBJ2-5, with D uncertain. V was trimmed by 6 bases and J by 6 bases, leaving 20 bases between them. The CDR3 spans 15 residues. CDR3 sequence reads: CASSSNSTSKKTQYF. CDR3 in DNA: TGTGCCAGCAGCTCAAACTCGACTTCGAAAAAGACCCAGTACTTC.

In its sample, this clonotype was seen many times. CDR3 in amino acids: CASSQDGARATNEKLFF. CDR3 DNA: TGTGCCAGCAGCCAAGATGGGGCAAGAGCAACTAATGAAAAACTGTTTTTT. The chain is built from TRBV4-2 and TRBJ1-4; possible D gene TRBD1, 5 bases. The CDR3 loop spans 17 amino acids. Trimming removed 0 bases from V and 0 bases from J, with 11 bases in between. Germline values: CDR1 LGHNA, CDR2 YNFKEQ.

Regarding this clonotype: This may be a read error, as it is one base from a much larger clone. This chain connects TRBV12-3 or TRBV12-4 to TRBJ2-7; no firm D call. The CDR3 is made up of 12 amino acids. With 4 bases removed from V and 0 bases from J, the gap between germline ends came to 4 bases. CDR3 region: CASSWSSYEQYF. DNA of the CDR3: TGTGCCAGCAGTTGGAGCTCCTACGAGCAGTACTTC.

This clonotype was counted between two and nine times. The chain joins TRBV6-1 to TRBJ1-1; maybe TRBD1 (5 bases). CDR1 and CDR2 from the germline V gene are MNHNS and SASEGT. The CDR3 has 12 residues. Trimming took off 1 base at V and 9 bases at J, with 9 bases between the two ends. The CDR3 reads CASSEVGRKAFF. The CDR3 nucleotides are TGTGCCAGCAGTGAAGTGGGGCGAAAAGCTTTCTTT.

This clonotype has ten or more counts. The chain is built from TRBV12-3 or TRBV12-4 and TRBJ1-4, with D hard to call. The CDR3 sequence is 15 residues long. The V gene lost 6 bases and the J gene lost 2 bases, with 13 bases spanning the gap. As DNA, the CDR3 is TGTGCCAGCAGCCGTACAAGTGCCACTAATGAAAAACTGTTTTTT. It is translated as CASSRTSATNEKLFF.

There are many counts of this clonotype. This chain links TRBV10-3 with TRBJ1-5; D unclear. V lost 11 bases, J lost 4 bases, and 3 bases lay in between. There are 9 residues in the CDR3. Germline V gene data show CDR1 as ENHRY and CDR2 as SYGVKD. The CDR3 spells CARNQPQHF. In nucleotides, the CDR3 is TGTGCCCGAAATCAGCCCCAGCATTTT.

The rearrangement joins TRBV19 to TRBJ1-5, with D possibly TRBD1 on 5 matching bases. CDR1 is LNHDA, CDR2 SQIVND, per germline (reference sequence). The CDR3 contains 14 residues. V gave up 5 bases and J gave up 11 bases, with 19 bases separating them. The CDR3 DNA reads TGTGCCAGTAGTGGCGAGACAGCCGGCAGGGCCCAGCATTTT. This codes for CASSGETAGRAQHF.

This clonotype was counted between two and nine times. This CDR3 reads CASSLVGSGQPQHF. The CDR3, as DNA: TGTGCCAGCAGCTTGGTAGGGTCGGGACAGCCCCAGCATTTT. The gene calls are TRBV5-5 and TRBJ1-5; D gene unclear. This CDR3 is built from 14 residues. Per germline, CDR1 SGHKS and CDR2 YYEKEE (reference sequence). Trimming left V 0 bases short and J 7 bases short, with 11 bases between.

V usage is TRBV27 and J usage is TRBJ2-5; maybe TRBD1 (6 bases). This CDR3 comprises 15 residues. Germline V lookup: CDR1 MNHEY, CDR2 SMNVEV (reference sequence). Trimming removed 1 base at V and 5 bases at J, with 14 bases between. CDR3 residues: CASSLFYGGQETQYF. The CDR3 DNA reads TGTGCCAGCAGTTTATTTTATGGGGGCCAGGAGACCCAGTACTTC.

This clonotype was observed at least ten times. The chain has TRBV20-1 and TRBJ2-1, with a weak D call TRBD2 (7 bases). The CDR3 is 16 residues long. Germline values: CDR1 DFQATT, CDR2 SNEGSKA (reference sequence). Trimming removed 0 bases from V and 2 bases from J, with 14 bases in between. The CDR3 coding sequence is TGCAGTGCTAGAGAGGGGGGGCCCTCCCCCTACAATGAGCAGTTCTTC. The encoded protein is CSAREGGPSPYNEQFF.

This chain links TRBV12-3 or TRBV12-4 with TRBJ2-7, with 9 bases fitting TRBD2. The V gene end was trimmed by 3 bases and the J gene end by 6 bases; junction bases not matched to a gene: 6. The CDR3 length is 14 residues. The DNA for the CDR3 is TGTGCCAGCAGTTTGGGCGGGAGGGCCTCCGAGCAGTACTTC. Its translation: CASSLGGRASEQYF.

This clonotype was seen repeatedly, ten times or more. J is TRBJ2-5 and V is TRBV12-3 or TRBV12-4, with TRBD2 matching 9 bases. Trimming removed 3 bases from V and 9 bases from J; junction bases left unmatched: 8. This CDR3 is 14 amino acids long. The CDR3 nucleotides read TGTGCCAGCAGTTTGGGGACTAGCACCAAATCCCAGTACTTC. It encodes CASSLGTSTKSQYF.

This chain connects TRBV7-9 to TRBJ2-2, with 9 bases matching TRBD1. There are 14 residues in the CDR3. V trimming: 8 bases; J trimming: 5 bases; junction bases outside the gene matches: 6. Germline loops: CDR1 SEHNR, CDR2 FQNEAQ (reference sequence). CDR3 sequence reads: CASQWGTGTGELFF. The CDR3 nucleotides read TGTGCCAGCCAGTGGGGGACAGGGACCGGGGAGCTGTTTTTT.

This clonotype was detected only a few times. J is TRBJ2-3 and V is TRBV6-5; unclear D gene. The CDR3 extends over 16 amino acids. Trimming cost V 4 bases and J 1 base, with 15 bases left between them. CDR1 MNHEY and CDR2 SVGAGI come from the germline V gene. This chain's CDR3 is CASSSRPFGGTDTQYF. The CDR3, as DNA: TGTGCCAGCAGTTCTAGACCTTTCGGAGGCACAGATACGCAGTATTTT.

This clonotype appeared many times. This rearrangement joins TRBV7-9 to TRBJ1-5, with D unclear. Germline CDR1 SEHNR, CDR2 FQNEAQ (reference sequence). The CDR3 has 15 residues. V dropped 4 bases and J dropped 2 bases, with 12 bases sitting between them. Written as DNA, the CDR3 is TGTGCCAGCAGCTCCCCCGTGGGCGGCAATCAGCCCCAGCATTTT. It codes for CASSSPVGGNQPQHF.

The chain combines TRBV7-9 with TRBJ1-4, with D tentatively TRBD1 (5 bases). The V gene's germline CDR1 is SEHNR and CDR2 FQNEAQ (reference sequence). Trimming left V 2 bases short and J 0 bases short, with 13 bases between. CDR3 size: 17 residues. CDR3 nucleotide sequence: TGTGCCAGCAGCTTAAGTCGGGGGTCAGCAACTAATGAAAAACTGTTTTTT. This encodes CASSLSRGSATNEKLFF.

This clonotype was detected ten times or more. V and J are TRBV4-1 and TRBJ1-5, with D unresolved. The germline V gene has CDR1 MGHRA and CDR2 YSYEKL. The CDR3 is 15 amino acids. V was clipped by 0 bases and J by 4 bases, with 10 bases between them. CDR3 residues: CASSQDEWGNQPQHF. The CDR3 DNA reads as TGCGCCAGCAGCCAAGATGAATGGGGAAATCAGCCCCAGCATTTT.

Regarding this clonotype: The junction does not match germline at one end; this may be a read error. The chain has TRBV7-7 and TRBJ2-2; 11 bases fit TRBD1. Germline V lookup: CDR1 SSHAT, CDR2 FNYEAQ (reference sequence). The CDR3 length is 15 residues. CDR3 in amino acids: CASSTGQGATGGLFF. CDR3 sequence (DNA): TGTGCCAGCAGCACCGGACAGGGGGCCACCGGGGGGCTGTTTTTT. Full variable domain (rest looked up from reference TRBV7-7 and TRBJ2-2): GAGVSQSPRYKVTKRGQDVTLRCDPISSHATLYWYQQALGQGPEFLTYFNYEAQPDKSGLPSDRFSAERPEGSISTLTIQRTEQRDSAMYRCASSTGQGATGGLFFGEGSRLTVL.

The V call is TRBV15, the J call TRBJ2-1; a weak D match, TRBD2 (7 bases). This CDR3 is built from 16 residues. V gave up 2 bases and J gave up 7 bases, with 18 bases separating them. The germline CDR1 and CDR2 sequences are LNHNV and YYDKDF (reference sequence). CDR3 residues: CATSRPGPGRGNEQFF. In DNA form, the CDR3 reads TGTGCCACCAGCAGACCAGGGCCAGGGAGGGGGAATGAGCAGTTCTTC.

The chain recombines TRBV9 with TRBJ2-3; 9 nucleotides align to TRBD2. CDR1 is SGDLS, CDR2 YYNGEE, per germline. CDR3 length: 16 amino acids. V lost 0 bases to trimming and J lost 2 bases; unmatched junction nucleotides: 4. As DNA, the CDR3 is TGTGCCAGCAGCGTAGGACTAGCGGCCTACACAGATACGCAGTATTTT. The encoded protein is CASSVGLAAYTDTQYF. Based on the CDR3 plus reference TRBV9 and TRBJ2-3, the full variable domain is DSGVTQTPKHLITATGQRVTLRCSPRSGDLSVYWYQQSLDQGLQFLIQYYNGEERAKGNILERFSAQQFPDLHSELNLSSLELGDSALYFCASSVGLAAYTDTQYFGPGTRLTVL.

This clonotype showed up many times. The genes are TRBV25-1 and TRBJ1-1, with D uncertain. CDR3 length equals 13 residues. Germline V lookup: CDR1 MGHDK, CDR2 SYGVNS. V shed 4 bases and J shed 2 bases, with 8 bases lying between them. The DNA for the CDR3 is TGTGCCAGCAGTGCCTCAGATAACACTGAAGCTTTCTTT. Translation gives CASSASDNTEAFF.

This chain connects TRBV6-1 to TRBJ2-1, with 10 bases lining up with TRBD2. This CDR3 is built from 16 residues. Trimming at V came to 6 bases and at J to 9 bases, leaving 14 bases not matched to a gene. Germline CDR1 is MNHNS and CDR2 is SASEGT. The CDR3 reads CASSHSGGTGYGEQFF. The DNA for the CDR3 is TGTGCCAGCAGCCATAGCGGGGGGACCGGTTACGGTGAGCAGTTCTTC.

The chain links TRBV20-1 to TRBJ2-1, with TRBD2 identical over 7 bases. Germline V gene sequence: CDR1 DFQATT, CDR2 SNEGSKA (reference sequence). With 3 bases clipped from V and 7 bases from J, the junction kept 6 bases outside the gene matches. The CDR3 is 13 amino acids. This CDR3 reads CSASLPGRNEQFF. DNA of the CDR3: TGCAGTGCTAGCCTCCCCGGGAGGAATGAGCAGTTCTTC.

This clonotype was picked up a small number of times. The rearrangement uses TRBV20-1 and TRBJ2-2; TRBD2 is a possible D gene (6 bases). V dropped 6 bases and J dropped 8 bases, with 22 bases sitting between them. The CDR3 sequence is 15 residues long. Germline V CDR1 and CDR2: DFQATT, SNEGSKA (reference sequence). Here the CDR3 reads CSASQELARKGELFF. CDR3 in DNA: TGCAGTGCCTCCCAAGAACTAGCTCGGAAGGGGGAGCTGTTTTTT.

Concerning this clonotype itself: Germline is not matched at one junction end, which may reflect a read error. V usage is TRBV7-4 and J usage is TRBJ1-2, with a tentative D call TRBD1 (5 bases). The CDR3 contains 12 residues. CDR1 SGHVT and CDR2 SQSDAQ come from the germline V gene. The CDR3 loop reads CASSWGSPGDTF. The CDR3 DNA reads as TGTGCCAGCAGCTGGGGGTCGCCTGGCGACACCTTC.

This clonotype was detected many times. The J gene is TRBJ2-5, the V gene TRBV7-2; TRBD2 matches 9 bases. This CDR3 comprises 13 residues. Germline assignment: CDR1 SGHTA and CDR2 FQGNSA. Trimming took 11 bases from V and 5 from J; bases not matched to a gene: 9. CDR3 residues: CASQRGASETQYF. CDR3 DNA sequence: TGTGCCTCCCAGCGGGGGGCGTCGGAGACCCAGTACTTC.

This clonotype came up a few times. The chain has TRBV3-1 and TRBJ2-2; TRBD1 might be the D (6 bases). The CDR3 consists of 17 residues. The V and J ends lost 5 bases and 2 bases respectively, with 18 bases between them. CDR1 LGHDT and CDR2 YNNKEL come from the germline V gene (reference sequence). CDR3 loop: CASSFRPAGTNTGELFF. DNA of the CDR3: TGTGCCAGCAGCTTCCGCCCCGCTGGGACAAACACCGGGGAGCTGTTTTTT. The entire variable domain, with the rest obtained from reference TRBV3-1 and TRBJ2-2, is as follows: DTAVSQTPKYLVTQMGNDKSIKCEQNLGHDTMYWYKQDSKKFLKIMFSYNNKELIINETVPNRFSPKSPDKAHLNLHINSLELGDSAVYFCASSFRPAGTNTGELFFGEGSRLTVL.

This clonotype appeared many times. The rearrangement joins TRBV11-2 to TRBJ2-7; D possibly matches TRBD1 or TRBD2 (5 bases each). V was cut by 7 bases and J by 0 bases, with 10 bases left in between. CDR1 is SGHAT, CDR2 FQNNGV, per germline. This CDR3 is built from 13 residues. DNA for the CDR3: TGTGCCAGCACCTGGGGGATCTCCTACGAGCAGTACTTC. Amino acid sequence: CASTWGISYEQYF.

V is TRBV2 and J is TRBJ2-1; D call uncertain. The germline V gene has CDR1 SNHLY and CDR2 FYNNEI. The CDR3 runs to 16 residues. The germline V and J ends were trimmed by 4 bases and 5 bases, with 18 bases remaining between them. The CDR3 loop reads CASSGTFLDNHNEQFF. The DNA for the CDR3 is TGTGCCAGCAGTGGAACATTCTTAGATAACCACAATGAGCAGTTCTTC.

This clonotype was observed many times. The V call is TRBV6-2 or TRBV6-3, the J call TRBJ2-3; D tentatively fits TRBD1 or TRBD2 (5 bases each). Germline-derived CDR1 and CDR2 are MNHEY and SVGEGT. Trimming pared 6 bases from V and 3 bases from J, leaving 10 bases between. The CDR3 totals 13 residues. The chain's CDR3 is CASRTEGTDTQYF. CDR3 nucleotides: TGTGCCAGCAGGACCGAGGGGACAGATACGCAGTATTTT.